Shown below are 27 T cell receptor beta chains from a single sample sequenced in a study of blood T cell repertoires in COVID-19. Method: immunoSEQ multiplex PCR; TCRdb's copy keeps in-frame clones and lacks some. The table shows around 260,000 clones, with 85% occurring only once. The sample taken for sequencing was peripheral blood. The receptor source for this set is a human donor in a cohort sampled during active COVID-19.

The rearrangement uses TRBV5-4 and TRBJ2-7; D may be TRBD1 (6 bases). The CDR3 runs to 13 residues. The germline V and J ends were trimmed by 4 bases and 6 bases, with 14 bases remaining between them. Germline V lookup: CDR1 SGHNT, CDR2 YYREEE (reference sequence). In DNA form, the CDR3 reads TGTGCCAGCAGCAACGACAGGTTGGGCGAGCAGTACTTC. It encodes CASSNDRLGEQYF.

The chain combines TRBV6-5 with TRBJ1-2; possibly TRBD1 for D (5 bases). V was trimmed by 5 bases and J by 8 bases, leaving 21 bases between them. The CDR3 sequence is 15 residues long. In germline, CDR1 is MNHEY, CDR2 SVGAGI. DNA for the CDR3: TGTGCCAGCAGTCCCCGGACAACACTTCGCAGGGGCTACACCTTC. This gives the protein CASSPRTTLRRGYTF.

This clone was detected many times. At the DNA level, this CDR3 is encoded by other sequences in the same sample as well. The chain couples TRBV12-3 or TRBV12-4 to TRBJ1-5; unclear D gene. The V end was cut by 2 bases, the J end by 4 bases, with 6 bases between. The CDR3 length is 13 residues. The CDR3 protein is CASSLSLNQPQHF. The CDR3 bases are TGTGCCAGCAGTTTATCCCTAAATCAGCCCCAGCATTTT.

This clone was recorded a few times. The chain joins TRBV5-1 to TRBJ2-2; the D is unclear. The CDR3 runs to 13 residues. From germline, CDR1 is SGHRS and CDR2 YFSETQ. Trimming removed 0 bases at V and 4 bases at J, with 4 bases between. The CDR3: CASSLDGTGELFF. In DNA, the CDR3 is TGCGCCAGCAGCTTGGACGGCACCGGGGAGCTGTTTTTT. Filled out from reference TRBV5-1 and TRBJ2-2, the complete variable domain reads KAGVTQTPRYLIKTRGQQVTLSCSPISGHRSVSWYQQTPGQGLQFLFEYFSETQRNKGNFPGRFSGRQFSNSRSEMNVSTLELGDSALYLCASSLDGTGELFFGEGSRLTVL.

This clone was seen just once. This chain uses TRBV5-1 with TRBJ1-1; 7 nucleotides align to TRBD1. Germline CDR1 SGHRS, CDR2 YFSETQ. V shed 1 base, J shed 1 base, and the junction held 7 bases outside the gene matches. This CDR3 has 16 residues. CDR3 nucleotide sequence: TGCGCCAGCAGCTTGAGGGGGCCACAGGCGAACACTGAAGCTTTCTTT. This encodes CASSLRGPQANTEAFF. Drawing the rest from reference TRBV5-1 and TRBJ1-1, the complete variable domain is KAGVTQTPRYLIKTRGQQVTLSCSPISGHRSVSWYQQTPGQGLQFLFEYFSETQRNKGNFPGRFSGRQFSNSRSEMNVSTLELGDSALYLCASSLRGPQANTEAFFGQGTRLTVV.

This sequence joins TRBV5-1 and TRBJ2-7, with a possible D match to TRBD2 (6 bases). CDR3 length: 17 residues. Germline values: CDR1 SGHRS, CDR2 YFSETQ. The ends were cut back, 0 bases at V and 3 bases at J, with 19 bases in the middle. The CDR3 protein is CASSLAGSRIKGYEQYF. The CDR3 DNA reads TGCGCCAGCAGCTTGGCCGGGAGTCGAATCAAGGGCTACGAGCAGTACTTC.

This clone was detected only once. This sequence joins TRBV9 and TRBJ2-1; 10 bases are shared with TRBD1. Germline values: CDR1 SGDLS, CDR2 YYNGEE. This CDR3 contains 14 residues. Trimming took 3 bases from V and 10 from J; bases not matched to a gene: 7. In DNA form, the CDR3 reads TGTGCCAGCAGCGACGGGACAGGGGTTCGGGAGCAGTTCTTC. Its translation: CASSDGTGVREQFF. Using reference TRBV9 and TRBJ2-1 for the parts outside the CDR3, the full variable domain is DSGVTQTPKHLITATGQRVTLRCSPRSGDLSVYWYQQSLDQGLQFLIQYYNGEERAKGNILERFSAQQFPDLHSELNLSSLELGDSALYFCASSDGTGVREQFFGPGTRLTVL.

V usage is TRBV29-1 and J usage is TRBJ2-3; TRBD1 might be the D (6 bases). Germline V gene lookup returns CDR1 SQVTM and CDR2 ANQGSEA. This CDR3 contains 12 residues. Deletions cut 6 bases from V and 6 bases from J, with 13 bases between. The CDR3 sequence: CSVGRRGDTQYF. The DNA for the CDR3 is TGCAGCGTCGGACGAAGGGGGGATACGCAGTATTTT.

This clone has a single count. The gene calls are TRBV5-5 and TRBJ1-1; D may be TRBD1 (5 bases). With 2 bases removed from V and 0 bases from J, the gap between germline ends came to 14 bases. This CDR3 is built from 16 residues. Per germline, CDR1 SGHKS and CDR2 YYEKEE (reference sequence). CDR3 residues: CASSFQQALMNTEAFF. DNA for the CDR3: TGTGCCAGCAGCTTCCAACAGGCACTCATGAACACTGAAGCTTTCTTT.

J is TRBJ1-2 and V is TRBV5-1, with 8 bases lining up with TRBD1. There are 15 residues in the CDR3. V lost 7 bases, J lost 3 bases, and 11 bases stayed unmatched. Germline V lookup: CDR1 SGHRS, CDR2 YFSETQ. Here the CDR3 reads CASQPTAGGDYGYTF. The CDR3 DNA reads TGCGCCAGCCAGCCGACCGCAGGGGGCGACTATGGCTACACCTTC.

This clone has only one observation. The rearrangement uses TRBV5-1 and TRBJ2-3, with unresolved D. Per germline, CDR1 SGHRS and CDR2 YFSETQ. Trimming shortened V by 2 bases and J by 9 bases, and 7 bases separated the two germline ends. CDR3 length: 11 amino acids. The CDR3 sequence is CASSFEATQYF. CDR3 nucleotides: TGCGCCAGCAGCTTTGAGGCCACGCAGTATTTT.

CDR3 loop: CASSPSARVSTVVNEQFF. In nucleotides, the CDR3 is TGTGCCAGCAGTCCCTCGGCCCGGGTTTCGACAGTCGTCAATGAGCAGTTCTTC. The genes are TRBV7-9 and TRBJ2-1; D possibly corresponds to TRBD1 (5 bases). The V end lost 6 bases, the J end lost 6 bases, and 27 bases lay between the germline ends. CDR1 SEHNR and CDR2 FQNEAQ come from the germline V gene (reference sequence). The CDR3 covers 18 residues.

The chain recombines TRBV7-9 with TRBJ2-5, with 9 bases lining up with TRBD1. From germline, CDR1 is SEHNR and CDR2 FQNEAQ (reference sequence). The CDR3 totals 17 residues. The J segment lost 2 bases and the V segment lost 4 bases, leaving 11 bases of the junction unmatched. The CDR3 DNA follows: TGTGCCAGCAGCTCACTGACGGGACAGGGATATCAAGAGACCCAGTACTTC. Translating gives CASSSLTGQGYQETQYF.

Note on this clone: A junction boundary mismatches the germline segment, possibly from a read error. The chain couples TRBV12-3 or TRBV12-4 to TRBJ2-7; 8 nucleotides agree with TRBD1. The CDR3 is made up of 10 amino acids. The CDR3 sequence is CASTPDRAYF. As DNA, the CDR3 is TGTGCCAGCACTCCGGACAGGGCCTATTTC.

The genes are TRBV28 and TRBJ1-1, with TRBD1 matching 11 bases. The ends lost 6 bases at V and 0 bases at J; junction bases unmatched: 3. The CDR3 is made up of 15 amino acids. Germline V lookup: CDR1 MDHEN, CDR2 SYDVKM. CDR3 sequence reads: CASRGQGVVNTEAFF. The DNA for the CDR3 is TGTGCCAGCAGGGGACAGGGGGTCGTGAACACTGAAGCTTTCTTT.

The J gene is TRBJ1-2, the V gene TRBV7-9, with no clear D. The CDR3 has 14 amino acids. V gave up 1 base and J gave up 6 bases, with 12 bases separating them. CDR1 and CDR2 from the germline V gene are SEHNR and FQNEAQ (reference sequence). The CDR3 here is CASSLGHLADGYTF. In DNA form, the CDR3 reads TGTGCCAGCAGCTTAGGACACTTAGCGGATGGCTACACCTTC. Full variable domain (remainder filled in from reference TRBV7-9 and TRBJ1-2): DTGVSQNPRHKITKRGQNVTFRCDPISEHNRLYWYRQTLGQGPEFLTYFQNEAQLEKSRLLSDRFSAERPKGSFSTLEIQRTEQGDSAMYLCASSLGHLADGYTFGSGTRLTVV.

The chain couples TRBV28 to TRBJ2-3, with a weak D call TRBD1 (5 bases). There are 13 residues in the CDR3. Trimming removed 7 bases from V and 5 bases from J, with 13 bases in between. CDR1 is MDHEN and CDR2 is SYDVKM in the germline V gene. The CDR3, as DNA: TGTGCCAGCATCCCCAGGGTGGAAGATACGCAGTATTTT. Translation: CASIPRVEDTQYF.

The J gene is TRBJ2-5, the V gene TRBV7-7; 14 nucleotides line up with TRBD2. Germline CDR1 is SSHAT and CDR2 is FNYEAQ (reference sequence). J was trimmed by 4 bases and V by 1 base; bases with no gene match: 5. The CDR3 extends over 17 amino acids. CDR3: CASSLGLAGGAGETQYF. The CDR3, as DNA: TGTGCCAGCAGCTTAGGACTAGCGGGAGGGGCAGGAGAGACCCAGTACTTC. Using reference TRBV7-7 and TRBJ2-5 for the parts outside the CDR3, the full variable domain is GAGVSQSPRYKVTKRGQDVTLRCDPISSHATLYWYQQALGQGPEFLTYFNYEAQPDKSGLPSDRFSAERPEGSISTLTIQRTEQRDSAMYRCASSLGLAGGAGETQYFGPGTRLLVL.

CDR3 coding DNA: TGTGCCAGCAGCAAAGGGAACAGGGGGCGAGGTACTGAAGCTTTCTTT. Amino acid sequence: CASSKGNRGRGTEAFF. The V call is TRBV21-1, the J call TRBJ1-1; TRBD1 is the table's D call, not checked against the DNA. TRBV21-1 is given as a pseudogene. CDR3 length equals 16 residues.

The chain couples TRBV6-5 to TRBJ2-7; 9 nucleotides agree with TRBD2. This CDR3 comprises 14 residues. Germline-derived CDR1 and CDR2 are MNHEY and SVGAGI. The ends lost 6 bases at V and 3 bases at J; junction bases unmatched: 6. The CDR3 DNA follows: TGTGCCAGCAGCCGCGGGGGGGACGACTACGAGCAGTACTTC. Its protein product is CASSRGGDDYEQYF.

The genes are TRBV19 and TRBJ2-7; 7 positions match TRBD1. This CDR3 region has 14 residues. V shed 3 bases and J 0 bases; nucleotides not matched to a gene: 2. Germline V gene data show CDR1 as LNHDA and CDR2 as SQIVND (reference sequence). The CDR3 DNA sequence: TGTGCCAGTAGTATGGGGACAGCCTCCTACGAGCAGTACTTC. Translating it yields CASSMGTASYEQYF.

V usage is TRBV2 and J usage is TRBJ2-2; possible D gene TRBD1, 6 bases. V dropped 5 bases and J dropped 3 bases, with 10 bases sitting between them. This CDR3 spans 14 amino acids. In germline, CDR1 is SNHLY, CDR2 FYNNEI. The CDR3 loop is CASSLQGYTGELFF. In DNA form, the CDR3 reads TGTGCCAGCAGTTTACAGGGTTACACCGGGGAGCTGTTTTTT.

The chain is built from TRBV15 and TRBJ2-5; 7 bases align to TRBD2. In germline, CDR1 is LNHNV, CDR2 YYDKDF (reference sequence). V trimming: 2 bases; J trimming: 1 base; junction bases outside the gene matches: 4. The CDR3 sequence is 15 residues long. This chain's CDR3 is CATSRPGRIQETQYF. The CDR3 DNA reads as TGTGCCACCAGCAGACCCGGGAGGATCCAAGAGACCCAGTACTTC. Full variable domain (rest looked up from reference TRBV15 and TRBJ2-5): DAMVIQNPRYQVTQFGKPVTLSCSQTLNHNVMYWYQQKSSQAPKLLFHYYDKDFNNEADTPDNFQSRRPNTSFCFLDIRSPGLGDTAMYLCATSRPGRIQETQYFGPGTRLLVL.

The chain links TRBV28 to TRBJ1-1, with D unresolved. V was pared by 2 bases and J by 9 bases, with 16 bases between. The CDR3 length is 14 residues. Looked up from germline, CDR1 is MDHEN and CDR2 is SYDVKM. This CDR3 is CASSLTGSEKKAFF. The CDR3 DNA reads TGTGCCAGCAGTTTAACGGGTTCGGAAAAGAAAGCTTTCTTT.

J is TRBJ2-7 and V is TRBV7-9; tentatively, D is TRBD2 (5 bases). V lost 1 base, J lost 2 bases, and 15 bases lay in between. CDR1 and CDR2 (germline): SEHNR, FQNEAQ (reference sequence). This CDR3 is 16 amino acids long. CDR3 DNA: TGTGCCAGCAGCTTAGTTAGTTTTAGGACTCCCTACGAGCAGTACTTC. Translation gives CASSLVSFRTPYEQYF.

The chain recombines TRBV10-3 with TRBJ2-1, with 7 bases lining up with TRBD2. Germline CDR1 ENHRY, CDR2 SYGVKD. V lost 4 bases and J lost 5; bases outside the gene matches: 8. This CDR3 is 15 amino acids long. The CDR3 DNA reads TGTGCCATCAGTGGACTAGCTAGAGCCCACAATGAGCAGTTCTTC. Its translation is CAISGLARAHNEQFF.

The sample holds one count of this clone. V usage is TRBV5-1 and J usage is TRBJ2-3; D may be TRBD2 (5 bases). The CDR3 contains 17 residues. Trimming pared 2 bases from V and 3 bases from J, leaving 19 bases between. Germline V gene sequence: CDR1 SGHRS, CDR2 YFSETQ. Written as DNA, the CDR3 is TGCGCCAGCAGCTTTCAACTGCGGACTTCGCAGACAGATACGCAGTATTTT. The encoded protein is CASSFQLRTSQTDTQYF.